This T cell receptor beta chain appears in the sequencing data of a study of T-cell memory formation after mild COVID-19. TCRdb re-called the 5' RACE reads with MiXCR, one entry per CDR3 protein. Altogether some 250,000 distinct CDR3 sequences are present, roughly 17% being singletons, with the ten largest covering around 23%. Germline CDR1 and CDR2: LGHDT and YNNKEL (reference sequence). Trimming took off 1 base at V and 5 bases at J, with 5 bases between the two ends. CDR3 size: 13 residues. The clonotype originates from a man younger than 35 who had mild COVID-19 (a few samples of this study predate the infection). Cell type and time point are not known. Sequencing input: PBMCs or a T cell subset sorted from them (not recorded which). The rearrangement joins TRBV3-1 to TRBJ2-2; D unclear. In DNA form, the CDR3 reads TGTGCCAGCAGCCAAGTCTGGACCGGGGAGCTGTTTTTT. Residues: CASSQVWTGELFF.